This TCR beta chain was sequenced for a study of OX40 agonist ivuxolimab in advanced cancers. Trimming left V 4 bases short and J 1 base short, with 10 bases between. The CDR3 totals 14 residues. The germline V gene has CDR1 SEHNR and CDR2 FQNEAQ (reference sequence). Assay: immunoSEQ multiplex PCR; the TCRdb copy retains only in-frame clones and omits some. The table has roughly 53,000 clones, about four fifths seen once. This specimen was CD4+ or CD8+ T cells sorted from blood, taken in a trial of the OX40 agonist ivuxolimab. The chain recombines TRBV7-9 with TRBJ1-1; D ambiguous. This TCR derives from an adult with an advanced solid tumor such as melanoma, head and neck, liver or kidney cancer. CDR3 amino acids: CASSSTARNTEAFF. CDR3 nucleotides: TGTGCCAGCAGCTCGACGGCGAGGAACACTGAAGCTTTCTTT.